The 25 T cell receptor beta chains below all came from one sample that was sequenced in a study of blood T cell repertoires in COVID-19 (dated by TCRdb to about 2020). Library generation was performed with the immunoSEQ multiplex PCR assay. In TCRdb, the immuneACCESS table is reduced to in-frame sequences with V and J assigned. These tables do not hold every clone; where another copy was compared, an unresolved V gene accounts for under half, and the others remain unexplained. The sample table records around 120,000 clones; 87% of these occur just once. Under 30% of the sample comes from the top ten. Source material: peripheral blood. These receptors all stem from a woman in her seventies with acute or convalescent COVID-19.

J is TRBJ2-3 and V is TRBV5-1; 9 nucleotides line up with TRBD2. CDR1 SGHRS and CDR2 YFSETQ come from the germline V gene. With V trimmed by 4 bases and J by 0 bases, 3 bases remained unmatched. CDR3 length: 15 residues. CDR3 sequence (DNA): TGCGCCAGCAGCATAGCGGGGGCTAGCACAGATACGCAGTATTTT. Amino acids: CASSIAGASTDTQYF.

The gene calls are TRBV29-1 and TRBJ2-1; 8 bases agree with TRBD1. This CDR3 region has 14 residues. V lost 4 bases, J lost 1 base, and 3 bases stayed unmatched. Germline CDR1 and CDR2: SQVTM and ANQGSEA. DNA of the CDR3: TGCAGCGTTGGGGGACAGGAGTCCTACAATGAGCAGTTCTTC. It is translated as CSVGGQESYNEQFF.

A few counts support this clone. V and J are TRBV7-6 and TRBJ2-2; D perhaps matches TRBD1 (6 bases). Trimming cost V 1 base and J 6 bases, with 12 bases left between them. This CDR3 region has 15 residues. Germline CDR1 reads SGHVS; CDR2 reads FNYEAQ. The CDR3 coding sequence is TGTGCCAGCAGCTTAGGAGGGTCAGGGGCCGGGGAGCTGTTTTTT. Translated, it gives CASSLGGSGAGELFF.

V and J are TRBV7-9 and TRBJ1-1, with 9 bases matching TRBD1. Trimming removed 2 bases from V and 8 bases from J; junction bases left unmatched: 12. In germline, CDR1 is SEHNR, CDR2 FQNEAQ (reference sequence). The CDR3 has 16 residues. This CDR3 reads CASSLNVLGTGTEAFF. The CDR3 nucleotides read TGTGCCAGCAGCTTAAATGTGCTTGGGACAGGGACCGAAGCTTTCTTT.

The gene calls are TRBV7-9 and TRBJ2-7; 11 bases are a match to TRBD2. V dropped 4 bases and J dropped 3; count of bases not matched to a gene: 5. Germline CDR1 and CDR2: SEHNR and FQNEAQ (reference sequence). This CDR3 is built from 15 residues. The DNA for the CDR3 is TGTGCCAGCAGCTCTATCGGACTAGCGGGCTACGAGCAGTACTTC. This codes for CASSSIGLAGYEQYF.

CDR3 sequence reads: CASSIARGSTDTQYF. For the CDR3, the DNA is TGTGCCAGTAGTATAGCCCGGGGGAGCACAGATACGCAGTATTTT. The chain carries TRBV19 and TRBJ2-3, with a weak D call TRBD2 (6 bases). The CDR3 runs to 15 residues. Trimming took 1 base from V and 0 from J, leaving 8 bases between them. CDR1 LNHDA and CDR2 SQIVND come from the germline V gene (reference sequence).

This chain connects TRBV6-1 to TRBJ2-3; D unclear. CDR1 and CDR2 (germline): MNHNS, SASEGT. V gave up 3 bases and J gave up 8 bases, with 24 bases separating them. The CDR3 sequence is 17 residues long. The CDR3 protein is CASSEEPSYGMLRTQYF. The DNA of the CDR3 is TGTGCCAGCAGTGAGGAGCCGAGTTACGGTATGTTGCGTACGCAGTATTTT.

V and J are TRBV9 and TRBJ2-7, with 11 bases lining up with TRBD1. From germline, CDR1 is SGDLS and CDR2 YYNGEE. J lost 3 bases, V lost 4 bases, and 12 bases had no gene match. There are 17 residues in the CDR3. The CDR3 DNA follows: TGTGCCAGCAGCCCGAGGACAGGGGGCACCTCTTTCTACGAGCAGTACTTC. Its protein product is CASSPRTGGTSFYEQYF.

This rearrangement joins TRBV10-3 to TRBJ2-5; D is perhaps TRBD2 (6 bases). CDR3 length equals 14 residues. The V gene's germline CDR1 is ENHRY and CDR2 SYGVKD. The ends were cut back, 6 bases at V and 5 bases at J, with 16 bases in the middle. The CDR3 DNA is TGTGCCATCAGACCCCGGGACTCCGAGGAGACCCAGTACTTC. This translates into CAIRPRDSEETQYF.

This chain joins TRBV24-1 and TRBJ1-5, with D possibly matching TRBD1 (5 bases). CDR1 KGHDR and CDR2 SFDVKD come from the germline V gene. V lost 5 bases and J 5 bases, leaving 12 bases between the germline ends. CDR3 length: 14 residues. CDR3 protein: CATSGGGVDQPQHF. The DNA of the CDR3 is TGTGCCACCAGTGGGGGGGGAGTCGATCAGCCCCAGCATTTT.

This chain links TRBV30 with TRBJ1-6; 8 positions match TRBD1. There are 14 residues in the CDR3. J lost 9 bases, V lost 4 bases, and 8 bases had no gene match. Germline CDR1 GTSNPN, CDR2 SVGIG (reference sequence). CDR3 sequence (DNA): TGTGCCTGGACCCCAGGGGGCGAGGGTTCACCCCTCCACTTT. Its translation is CAWTPGGEGSPLHF.

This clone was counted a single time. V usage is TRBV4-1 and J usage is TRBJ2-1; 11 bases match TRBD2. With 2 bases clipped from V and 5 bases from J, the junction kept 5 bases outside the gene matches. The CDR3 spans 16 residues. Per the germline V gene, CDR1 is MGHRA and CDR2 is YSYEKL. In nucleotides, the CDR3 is TGCGCCAGCAGCCAATTAGCGGGGGGGTATAACAATGAGCAGTTCTTC. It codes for CASSQLAGGYNNEQFF.

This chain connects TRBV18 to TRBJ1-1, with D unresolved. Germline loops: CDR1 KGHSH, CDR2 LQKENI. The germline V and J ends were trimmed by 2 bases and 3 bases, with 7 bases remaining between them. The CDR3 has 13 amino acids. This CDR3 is CASSPAGYTEAFF. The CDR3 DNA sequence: TGTGCCAGCTCACCAGCAGGTTACACTGAAGCTTTCTTT.

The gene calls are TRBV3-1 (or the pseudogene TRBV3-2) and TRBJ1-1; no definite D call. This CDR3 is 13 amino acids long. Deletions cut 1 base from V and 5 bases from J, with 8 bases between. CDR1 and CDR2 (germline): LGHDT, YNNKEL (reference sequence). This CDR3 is CASSQVDGTEAFF. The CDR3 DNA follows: TGTGCCAGCAGCCAAGTTGACGGGACTGAAGCTTTCTTT.

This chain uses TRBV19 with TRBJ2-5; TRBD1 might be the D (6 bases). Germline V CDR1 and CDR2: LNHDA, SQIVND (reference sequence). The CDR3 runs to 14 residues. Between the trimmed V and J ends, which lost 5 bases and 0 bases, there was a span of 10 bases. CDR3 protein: CASSLQGYQETQYF. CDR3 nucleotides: TGTGCCAGTAGTCTCCAGGGGTACCAAGAGACCCAGTACTTC.

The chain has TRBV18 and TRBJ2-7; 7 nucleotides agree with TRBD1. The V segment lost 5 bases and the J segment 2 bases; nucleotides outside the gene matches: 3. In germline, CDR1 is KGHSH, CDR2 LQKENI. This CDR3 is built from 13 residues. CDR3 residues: CASSGQGAYEQYF. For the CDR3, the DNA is TGTGCCAGCTCAGGTCAGGGGGCCTACGAGCAGTACTTC.

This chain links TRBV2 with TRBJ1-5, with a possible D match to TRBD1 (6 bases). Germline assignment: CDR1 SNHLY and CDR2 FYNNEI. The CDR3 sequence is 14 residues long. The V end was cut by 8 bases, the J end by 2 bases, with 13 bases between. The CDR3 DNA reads TGTGCCAGCGGCAAGGGGGACGGCAATCAGCCCCAGCATTTT. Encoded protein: CASGKGDGNQPQHF.

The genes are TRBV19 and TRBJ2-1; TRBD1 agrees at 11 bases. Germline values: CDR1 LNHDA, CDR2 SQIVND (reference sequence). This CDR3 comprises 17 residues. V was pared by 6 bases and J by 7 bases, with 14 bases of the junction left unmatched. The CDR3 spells CASRIGLTGTGGNEQFF. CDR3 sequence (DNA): TGTGCCAGTAGAATCGGCCTAACCGGGACAGGGGGGAATGAGCAGTTCTTC.

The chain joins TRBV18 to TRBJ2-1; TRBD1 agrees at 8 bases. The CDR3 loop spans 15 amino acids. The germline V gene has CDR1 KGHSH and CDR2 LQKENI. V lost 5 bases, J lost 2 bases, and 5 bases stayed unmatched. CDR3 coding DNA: TGTGCCAGCTCATCCCAGGGGGCGCCCTACAATGAGCAGTTCTTC. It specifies CASSSQGAPYNEQFF.

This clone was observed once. In DNA, the CDR3 is TGTGCCAGCAGTGAAAGAGATAACTATGGCTACACCTTC. Translation gives CASSERDNYGYTF. V and J are TRBV2 and TRBJ1-2; no clear D. The germline V gene has CDR1 SNHLY and CDR2 FYNNEI. With 2 bases removed from V and 1 base from J, the gap between germline ends came to 5 bases. There are 13 residues in the CDR3. The whole variable domain, filled in from reference TRBV2 and TRBJ1-2, reads EPEVTQTPSHQVTQMGQEVILRCVPISNHLYFYWYRQILGQKVEFLVSFYNNEISEKSEIFDDQFSVERPDGSNFTLKIRSTKLEDSAMYFCASSERDNYGYTFGSGTRLTVV.

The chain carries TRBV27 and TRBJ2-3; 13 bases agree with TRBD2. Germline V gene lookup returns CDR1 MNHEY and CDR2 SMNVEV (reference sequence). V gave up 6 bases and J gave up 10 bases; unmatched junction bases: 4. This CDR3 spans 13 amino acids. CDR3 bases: TGTGCCAGCAGGACTAGCGGGGGGAGTGCGCAGTATTTT. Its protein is CASRTSGGSAQYF.

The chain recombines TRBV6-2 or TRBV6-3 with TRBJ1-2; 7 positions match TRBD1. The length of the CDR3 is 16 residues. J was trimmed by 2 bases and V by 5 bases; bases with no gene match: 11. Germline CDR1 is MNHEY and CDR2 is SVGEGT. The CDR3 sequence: CASSTLVVGQNYGYTF. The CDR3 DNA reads TGTGCCAGCAGTACCCTAGTAGTGGGACAGAACTATGGCTACACCTTC.

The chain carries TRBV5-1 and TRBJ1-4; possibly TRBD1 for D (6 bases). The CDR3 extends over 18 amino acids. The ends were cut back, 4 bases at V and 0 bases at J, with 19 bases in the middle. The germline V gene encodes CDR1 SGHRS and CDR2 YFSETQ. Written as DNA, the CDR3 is TGCGCCAGCAGCGCGGGGGCAAACAGGGCCGCAACTAATGAAAAACTGTTTTTT. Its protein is CASSAGANRAATNEKLFF.

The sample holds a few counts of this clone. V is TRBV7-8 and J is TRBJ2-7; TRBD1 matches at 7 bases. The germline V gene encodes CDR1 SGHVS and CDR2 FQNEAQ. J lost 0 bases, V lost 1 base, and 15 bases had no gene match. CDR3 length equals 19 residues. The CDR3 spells CASSLEGNRGWMSSYEQYF. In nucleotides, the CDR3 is TGTGCCAGCAGCTTAGAGGGGAACAGGGGCTGGATGAGCTCCTACGAGCAGTACTTC.

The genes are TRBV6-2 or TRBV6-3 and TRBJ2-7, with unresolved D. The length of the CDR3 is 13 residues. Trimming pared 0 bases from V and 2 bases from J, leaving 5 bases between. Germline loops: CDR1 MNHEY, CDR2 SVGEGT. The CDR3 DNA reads TGTGCCAGCAGTTACTCGACAACCTACGAGCAGTACTTC. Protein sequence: CASSYSTTYEQYF.